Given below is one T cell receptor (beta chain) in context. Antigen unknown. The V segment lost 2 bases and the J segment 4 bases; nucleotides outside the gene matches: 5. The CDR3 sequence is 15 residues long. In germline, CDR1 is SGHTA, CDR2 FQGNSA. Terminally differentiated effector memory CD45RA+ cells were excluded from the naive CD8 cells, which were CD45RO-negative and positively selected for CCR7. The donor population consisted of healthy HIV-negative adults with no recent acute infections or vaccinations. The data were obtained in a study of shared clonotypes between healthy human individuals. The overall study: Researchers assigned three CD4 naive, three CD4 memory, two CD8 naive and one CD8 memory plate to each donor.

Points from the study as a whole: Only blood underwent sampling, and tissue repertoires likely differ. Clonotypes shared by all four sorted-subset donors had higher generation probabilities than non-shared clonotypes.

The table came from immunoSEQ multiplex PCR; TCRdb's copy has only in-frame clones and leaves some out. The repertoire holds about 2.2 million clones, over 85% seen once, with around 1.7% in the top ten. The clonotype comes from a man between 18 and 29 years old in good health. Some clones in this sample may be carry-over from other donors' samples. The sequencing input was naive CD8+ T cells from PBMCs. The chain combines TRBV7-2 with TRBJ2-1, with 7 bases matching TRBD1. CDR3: CASSLPGQLYNEQFF. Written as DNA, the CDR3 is TGTGCCAGCAGCTTACCGGGACAGCTGTACAATGAGCAGTTCTTC.